A single T cell receptor (beta chain) is shown here with its context. Its antigen remains unknown. This entry belongs to a study of T cell responses to AZD1222 COVID-19 vaccine. Study outcomes and limitations: Spike-specific TCR repertoires showed rising breadth and depth after two AZD1222 doses. White British people made up most donors, females outnumbered males, and clonal diversity was possibly underestimated.

Assay: immunoSEQ multiplex PCR; the TCRdb copy retains only in-frame clones and omits some. The sample lists about 140,000 clones; around 89% were seen once. V shed 0 bases and J 4 bases; nucleotides not matched to a gene: 3. The CDR3 contains 15 residues. The germline V gene has CDR1 MNHEY and CDR2 SVGAGI. The chain recombines TRBV6-5 with TRBJ1-2; 9 nucleotides match TRBD1. The sequence came from an adult in good health. The sequenced sample was peripheral blood, obtained on day 0 of AZD1222 vaccination. DNA for the CDR3: TGTGCCAGCAGTTACTCGACAGGGGGGCCCTATGGCTACACCTTC. Its translation is CASSYSTGGPYGYTF.